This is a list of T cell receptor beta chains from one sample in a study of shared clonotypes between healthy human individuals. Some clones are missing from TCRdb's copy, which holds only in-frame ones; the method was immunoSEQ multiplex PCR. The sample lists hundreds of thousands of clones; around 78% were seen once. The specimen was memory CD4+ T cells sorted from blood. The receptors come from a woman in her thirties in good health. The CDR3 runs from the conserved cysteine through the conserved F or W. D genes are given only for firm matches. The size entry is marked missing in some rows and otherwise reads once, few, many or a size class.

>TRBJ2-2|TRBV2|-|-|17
TGTGCCAGCAGTGAAGCGGTTGGGGGGTCGAACACCGGGGAGCTGTTTTTT
CASSEAVGGSNTGELFF
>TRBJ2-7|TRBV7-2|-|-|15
TGTGCCAGCAGCTTAGCGCTTCAAAGCTCCTACGAGCAGTACTTC
CASSLALQSSYEQYF
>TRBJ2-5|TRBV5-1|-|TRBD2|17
TGCGCCAGCAGCCCGGGAGGGACTAGCGGGAGGGCAGAGACCCAGTACTTC
CASSPGGTSGRAETQYF
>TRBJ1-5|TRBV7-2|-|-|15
TGTGCCAGCAGCTTTAAAACAGGGTCCTATCAGCCCCAGCATTTT
CASSFKTGSYQPQHF
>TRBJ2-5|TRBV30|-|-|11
TGTGCCTGGAGTAAGCAAGAGACCCAGTACTTC
CAWSKQETQYF
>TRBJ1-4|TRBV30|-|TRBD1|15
TGTGCCTGGAGTGTTCTCGGGACAGGGGACGAAAAACTGTTTTTT
CAWSVLGTGDEKLFF
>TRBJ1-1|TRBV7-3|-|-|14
TGTGCCAGCAGCTTAAGCACAGGAGGCACTGAAGCTTTCTTT
CASSLSTGGTEAFF
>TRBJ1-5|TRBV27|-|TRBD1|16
TGTGCCAGCAGAGAAGCCGGGACAGGGAAATTTCAGCCCCAGCATTTT
CASREAGTGKFQPQHF
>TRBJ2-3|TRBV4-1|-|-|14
TGCGCCAGCAGCCACGCCGCTCCCGTTGATACGCAGTATTTT
CASSHAAPVDTQYF
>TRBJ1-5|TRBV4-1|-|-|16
TGCGCCAGCAGCCAACCGGGGGGGGCCGGCAATCAGCCCCAGCATTTT
CASSQPGGAGNQPQHF
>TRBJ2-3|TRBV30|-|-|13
TGTGCCTGGAGTGTACGTGGCACAGATACGCAGTATTTT
CAWSVRGTDTQYF
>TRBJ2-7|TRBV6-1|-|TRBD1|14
TGTGCCAGCAGCATGGGACAGGACCCTTACGAGCAGTACTTC
CASSMGQDPYEQYF
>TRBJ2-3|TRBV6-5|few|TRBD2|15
TGTGCCAGCAGTTACGTGGGAGCGGGAGGGCGCACGCAGTATTTT
CASSYVGAGGRTQYF
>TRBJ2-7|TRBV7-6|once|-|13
TGTGCCAGCAGCTTGGCGACAGACTACGAGCAGTACTTC
CASSLATDYEQYF
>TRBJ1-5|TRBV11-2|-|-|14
TGTGCCAGCAGCTTACACGGGAACAATCAGCCCCAGCATTTT
CASSLHGNNQPQHF
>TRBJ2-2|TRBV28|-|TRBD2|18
TGTGCCAGCAGTACCCCGGCGGCGGGAGGGCCGAACACCGGGGAGCTGTTTTTT
CASSTPAAGGPNTGELFF
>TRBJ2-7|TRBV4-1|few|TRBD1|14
TGCGCCAGCAGCCAAGAAGGCAGGGGGAGCGAGCAGTACTTC
CASSQEGRGSEQYF
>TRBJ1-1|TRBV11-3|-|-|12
TGTGCCAGTGCAGGCATGAACACTGAAGCTTTCTTT
CASAGMNTEAFF
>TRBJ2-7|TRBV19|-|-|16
TGTGCCAGTAGTATCGAAACCGGGACACCCAACTACGAGCAGTACTTC
CASSIETGTPNYEQYF
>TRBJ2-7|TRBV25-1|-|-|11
TGTGCCAGCAGTGTTGCCTACGAGCAGTACTTC
CASSVAYEQYF
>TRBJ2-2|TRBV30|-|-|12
TGTGCCTGGAAGGAGGTACTCGGGGAGCTGTTTTTT
CAWKEVLGELFF
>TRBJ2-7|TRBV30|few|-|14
TGTGCCTGGAGACGACGGGGGAGCTCCTACGAGCAGTACTTC
CAWRRRGSSYEQYF
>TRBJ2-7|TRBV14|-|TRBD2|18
TGTGCCAGCAGCCAAGTCAGTGGCGGGAGGGCCAAGGCTTACGAGCAGTACTTC
CASSQVSGGRAKAYEQYF
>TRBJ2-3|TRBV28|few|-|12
TGTGCCAGCGAGGACATCTTTCTCACGCAGTATTTT
CASEDIFLTQYF
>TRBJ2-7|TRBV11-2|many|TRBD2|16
TGTGCCAGCAGCCAACTAGCTAGCGGGACTGCCTACGAGCAGTACTTC
CASSQLASGTAYEQYF
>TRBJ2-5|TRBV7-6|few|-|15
TGTGCCAGCAGCCCCCGCCCAGGGGCTTTGGAGACCCAGTACTTC
CASSPRPGALETQYF
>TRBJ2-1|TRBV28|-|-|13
TGTGCCAGCACGGATGAGTTTGTCGTTGAGCAGTTCTTC
CASTDEFVVEQFF
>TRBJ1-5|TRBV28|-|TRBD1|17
TGTGCCAGCAGTTCCCCTCGGGGACAGGATAGCAATCAGCCCCAGCATTTT
CASSSPRGQDSNQPQHF
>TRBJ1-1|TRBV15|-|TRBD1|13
TGTGCCACCAGCAGTTTTGGACAGGCTGAAGCTTTCTTT
CATSSFGQAEAFF
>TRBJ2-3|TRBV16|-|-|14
TGTGCCAGCAGCCAATCCGGGTTTGCAGATACGCAGTATTTT
CASSQSGFADTQYF
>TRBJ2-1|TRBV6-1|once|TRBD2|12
TGTGCGGGGGGCGGGAGGAACAATGAGCAGTTCTTC
CAGGGRNNEQFF
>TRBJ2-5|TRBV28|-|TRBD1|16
TGTGCCAGCAGACATCCCGGGACAGGGAGTGTGGAGACCCAGTACTTC
CASRHPGTGSVETQYF
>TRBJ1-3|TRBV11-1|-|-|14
TGTGCCAGCAGCTTAGGCCCAACTGGAAACACCATATATTTT
CASSLGPTGNTIYF
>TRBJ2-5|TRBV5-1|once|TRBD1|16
TGCGCCAGCAGCTCAACACCGGGACAGGGTGTAGAGACCCAGTACTTC
CASSSTPGQGVETQYF
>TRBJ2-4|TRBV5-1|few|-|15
TGCGCCAGCAGAGACTCCGACAGGGTCGGGGGCATTCAGTACTTC
CASRDSDRVGGIQYF
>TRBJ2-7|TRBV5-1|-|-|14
TGCGCCAGCAGCCTGCGGGACACCTCCTACGAGCAGTACTTC
CASSLRDTSYEQYF
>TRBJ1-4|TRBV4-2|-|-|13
TGTGCCAGCAGCCAAGATTGGGGGGAAAAACTGTTTTTT
CASSQDWGEKLFF
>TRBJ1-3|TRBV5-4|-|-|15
TGTGCCAGCAGCTTCGGCGGAGACTCTGGAAACACCATATATTTT
CASSFGGDSGNTIYF
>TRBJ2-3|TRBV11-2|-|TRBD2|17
TGTGCCAGCAGCCACTACGGGACTAGCGATGGGTCAGATACGCAGTATTTT
CASSHYGTSDGSDTQYF
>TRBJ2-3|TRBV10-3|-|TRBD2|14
TGTGCCACCGGGGGGGAGGCCGGGACAGATACGCAGTATTTT
CATGGEAGTDTQYF
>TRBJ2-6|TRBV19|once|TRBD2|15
TGTGCCAGTTCGGGGGGTCGGGCTGGGGCCAACGTCCTGACTTTC
CASSGGRAGANVLTF